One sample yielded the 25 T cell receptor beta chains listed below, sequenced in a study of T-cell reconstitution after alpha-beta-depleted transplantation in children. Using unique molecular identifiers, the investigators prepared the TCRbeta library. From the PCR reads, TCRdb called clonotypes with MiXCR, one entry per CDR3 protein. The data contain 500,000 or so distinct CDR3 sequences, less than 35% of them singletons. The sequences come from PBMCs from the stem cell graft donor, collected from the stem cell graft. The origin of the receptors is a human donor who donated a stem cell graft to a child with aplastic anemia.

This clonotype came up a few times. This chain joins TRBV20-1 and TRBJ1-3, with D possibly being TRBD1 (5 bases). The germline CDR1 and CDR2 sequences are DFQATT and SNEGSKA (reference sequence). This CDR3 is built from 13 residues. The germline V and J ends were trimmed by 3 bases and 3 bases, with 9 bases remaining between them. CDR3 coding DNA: TGCAGTGCTAGGGGGGGAATTGGAAACACCATATATTTT. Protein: CSARGGIGNTIYF.

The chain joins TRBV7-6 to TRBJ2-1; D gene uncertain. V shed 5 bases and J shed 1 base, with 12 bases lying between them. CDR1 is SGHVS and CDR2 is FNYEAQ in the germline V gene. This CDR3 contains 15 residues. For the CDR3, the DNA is TGTGCCAGCAGCCCCACCCGGGTTTCCTACAATGAGCAGTTCTTC. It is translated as CASSPTRVSYNEQFF.

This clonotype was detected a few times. The CDR3 loop is CASSLPQQNTEAFF. Here the CDR3 DNA reads TGTGCCAGCAGCTTGCCACAGCAGAACACTGAAGCTTTCTTT. This chain links TRBV5-4 with TRBJ1-1, with D uncertain. Germline V gene data show CDR1 as SGHNT and CDR2 as YYREEE (reference sequence). This CDR3 is built from 14 residues. Trimming took 1 base from V and 1 from J, leaving 8 bases between them.

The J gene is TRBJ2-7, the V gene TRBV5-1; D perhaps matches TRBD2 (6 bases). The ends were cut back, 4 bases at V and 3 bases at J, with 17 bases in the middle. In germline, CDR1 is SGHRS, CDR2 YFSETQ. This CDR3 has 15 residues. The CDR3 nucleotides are TGCGCCAGCAGCCCTCAGGGCGCGGGGCTCTACGAGCAGTACTTC. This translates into CASSPQGAGLYEQYF.

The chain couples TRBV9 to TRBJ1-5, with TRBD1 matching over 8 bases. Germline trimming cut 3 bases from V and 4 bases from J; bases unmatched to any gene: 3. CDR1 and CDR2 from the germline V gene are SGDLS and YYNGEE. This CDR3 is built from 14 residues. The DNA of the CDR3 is TGTGCCAGCAGCGGGGGACAGGCAAATCAGCCCCAGCATTTT. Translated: CASSGGQANQPQHF.

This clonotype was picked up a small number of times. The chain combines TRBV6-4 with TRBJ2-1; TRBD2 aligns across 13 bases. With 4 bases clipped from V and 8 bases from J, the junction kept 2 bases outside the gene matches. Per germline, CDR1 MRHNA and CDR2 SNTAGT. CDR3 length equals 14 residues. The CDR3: CASSGLAGGDEQFF. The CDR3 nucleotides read TGTGCCAGCAGTGGACTAGCGGGAGGAGATGAGCAGTTCTTC.

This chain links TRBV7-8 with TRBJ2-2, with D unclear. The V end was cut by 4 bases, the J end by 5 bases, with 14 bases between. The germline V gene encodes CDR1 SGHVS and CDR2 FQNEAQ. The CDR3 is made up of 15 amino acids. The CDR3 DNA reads TGTGCCAGCAGCTCCGAGACTCTCTCGACCGGGGAGCTGTTTTTT. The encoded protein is CASSSETLSTGELFF.

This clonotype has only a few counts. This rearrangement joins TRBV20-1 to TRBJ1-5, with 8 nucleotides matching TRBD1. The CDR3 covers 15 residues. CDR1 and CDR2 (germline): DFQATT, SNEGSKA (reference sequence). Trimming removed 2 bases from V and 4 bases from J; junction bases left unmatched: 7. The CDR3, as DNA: TGCAGTGCTAGACGTGACAGGGGAGTTAATCAGCCCCAGCATTTT. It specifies CSARRDRGVNQPQHF.

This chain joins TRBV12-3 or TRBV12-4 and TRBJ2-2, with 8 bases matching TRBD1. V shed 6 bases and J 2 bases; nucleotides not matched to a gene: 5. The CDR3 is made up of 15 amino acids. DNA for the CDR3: TGTGCCAGCAGCCGCAGGGGGCTTAACACCGGGGAGCTGTTTTTT. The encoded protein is CASSRRGLNTGELFF.

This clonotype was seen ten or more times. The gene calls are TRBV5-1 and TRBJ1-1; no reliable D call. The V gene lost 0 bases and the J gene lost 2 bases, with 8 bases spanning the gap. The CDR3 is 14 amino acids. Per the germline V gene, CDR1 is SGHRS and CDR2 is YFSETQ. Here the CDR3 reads CASSLAPANTEAFF. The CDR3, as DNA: TGCGCCAGCAGCTTGGCTCCGGCCAACACTGAAGCTTTCTTT. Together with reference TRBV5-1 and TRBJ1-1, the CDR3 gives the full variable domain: KAGVTQTPRYLIKTRGQQVTLSCSPISGHRSVSWYQQTPGQGLQFLFEYFSETQRNKGNFPGRFSGRQFSNSRSEMNVSTLELGDSALYLCASSLAPANTEAFFGQGTRLTVV.

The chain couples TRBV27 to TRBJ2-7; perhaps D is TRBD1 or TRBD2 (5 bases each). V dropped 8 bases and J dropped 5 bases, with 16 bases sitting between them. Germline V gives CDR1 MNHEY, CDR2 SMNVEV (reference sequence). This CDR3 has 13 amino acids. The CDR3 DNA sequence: TGTGCCAGCGGGAAGGGACCGCCACACGAGCAGTACGTC. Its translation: CASGKGPPHEQYV.

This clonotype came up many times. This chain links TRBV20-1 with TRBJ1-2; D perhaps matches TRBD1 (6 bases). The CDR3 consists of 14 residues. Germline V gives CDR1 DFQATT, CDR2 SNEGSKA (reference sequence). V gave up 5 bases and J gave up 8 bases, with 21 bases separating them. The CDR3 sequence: CSAPPAGALGGYTF. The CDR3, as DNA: TGCAGTGCTCCCCCGGCAGGGGCGTTGGGCGGCTACACCTTC.

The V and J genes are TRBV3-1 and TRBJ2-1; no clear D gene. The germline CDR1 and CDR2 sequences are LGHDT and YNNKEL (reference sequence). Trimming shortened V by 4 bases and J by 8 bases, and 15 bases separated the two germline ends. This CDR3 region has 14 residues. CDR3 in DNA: TGTGCCAGCAGCCTAAACTATGAAGGCGATGAGCAGTTCTTC. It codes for CASSLNYEGDEQFF.

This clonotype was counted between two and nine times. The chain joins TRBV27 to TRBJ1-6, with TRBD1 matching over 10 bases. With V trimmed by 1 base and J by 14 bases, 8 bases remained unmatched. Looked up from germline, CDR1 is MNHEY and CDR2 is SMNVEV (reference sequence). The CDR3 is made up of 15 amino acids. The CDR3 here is CASSLLGQGQRALHF. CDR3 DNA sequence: TGTGCCAGCAGTTTATTGGGACAGGGGCAAAGGGCCCTCCACTTT.

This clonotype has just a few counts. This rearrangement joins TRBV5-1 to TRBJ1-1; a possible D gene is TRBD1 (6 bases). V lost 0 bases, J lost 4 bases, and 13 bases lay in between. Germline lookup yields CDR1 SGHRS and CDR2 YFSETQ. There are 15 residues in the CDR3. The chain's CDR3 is CASSLGGHGRTEAFF. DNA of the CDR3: TGCGCCAGCAGCTTGGGGGGACACGGGCGCACTGAAGCTTTCTTT.

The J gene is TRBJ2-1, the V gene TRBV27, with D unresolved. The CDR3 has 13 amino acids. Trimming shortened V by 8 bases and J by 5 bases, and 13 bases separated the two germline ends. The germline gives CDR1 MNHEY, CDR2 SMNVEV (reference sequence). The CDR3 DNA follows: TGTGCCAGCGCTTGGGGTCGCGACAATGAGCAGTTCTTC. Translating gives CASAWGRDNEQFF.

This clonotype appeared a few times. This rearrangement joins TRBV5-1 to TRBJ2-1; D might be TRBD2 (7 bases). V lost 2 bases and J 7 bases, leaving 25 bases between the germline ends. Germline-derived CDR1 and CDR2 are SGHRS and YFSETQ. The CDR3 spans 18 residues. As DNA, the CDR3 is TGCGCCAGCAGCTTCAGGGGAGGGTTAAGCGATTCGGTGAATGAGCAGTTCTTC. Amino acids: CASSFRGGLSDSVNEQFF.

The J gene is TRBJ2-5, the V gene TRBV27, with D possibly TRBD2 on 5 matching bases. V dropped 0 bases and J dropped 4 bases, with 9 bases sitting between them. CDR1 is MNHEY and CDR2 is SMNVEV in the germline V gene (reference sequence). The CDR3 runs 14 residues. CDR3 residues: CASSLSTGVETQYF. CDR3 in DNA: TGTGCCAGCAGTTTATCGACCGGGGTAGAGACCCAGTACTTC.

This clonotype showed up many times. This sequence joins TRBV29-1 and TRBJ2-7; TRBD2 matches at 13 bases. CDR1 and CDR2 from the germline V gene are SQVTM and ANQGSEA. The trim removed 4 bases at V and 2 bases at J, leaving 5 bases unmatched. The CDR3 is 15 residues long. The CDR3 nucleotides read TGCAGCGTTGTGGGGACTAGCGGGAATACCTACGAGCAGTACTTC. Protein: CSVVGTSGNTYEQYF.

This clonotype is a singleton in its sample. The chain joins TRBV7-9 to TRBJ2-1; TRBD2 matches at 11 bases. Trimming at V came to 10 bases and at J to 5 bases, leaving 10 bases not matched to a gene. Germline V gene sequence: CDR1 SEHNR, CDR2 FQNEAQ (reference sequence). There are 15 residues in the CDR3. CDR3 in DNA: TGTGCCACCCAGGATAGCGGGAGGGGGGACAATGAGCAGTTCTTC. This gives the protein CATQDSGRGDNEQFF.

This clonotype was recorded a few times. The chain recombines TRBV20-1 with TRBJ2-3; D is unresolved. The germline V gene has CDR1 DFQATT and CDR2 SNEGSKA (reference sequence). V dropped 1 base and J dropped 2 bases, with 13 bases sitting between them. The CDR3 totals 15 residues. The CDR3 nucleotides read TGCAGTGCTAGAGCCTCGTGGCCGAACACAGATACGCAGTATTTT. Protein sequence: CSARASWPNTDTQYF.

In nucleotides, the CDR3 is TGCAGTGCTAGAGCAGGGGGCACATTCTACGAGCAGTACTTC. It specifies CSARAGGTFYEQYF. The rearrangement joins TRBV20-1 to TRBJ2-7, with 8 bases identical to TRBD1. J gave up 3 bases and V 1 base, and 5 bases lay outside the gene matches. CDR1 is DFQATT, CDR2 SNEGSKA, per germline (reference sequence). The length of the CDR3 is 14 residues.

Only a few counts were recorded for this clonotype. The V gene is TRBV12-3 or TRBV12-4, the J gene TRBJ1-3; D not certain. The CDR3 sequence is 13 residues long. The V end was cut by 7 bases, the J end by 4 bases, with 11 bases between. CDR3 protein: CASISKYGNTIYF. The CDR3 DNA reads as TGTGCCAGCATCTCGAAATACGGAAACACCATATATTTT.

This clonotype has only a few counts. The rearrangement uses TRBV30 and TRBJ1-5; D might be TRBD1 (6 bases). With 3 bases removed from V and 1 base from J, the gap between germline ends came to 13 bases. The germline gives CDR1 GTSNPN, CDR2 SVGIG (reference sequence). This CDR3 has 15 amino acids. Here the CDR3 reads CAWRGGGPSNQPQHF. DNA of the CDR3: TGTGCCTGGAGGGGGGGCGGCCCCAGCAATCAGCCCCAGCATTTT.

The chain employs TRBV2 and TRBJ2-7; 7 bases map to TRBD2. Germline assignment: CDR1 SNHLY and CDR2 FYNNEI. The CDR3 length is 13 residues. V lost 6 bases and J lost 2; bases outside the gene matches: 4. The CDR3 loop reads CASRTSVTYEQYF. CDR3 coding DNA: TGTGCCAGCAGAACTAGCGTCACCTACGAGCAGTACTTC.